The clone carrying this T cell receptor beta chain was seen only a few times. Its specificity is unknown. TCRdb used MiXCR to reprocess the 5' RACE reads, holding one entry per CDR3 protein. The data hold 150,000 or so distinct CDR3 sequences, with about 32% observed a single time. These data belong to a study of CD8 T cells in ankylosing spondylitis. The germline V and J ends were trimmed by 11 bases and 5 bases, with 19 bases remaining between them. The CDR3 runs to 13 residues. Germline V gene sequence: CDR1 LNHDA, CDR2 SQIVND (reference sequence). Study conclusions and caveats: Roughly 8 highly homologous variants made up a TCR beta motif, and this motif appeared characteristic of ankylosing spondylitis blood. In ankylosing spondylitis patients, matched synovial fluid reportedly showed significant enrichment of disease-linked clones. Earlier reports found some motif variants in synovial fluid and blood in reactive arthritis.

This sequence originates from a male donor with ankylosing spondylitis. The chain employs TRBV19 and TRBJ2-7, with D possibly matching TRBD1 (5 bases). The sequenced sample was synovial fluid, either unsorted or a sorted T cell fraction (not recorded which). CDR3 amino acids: CALRSRGTNEQYF. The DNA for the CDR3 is TGTGCCCTCCGAAGTAGGGGAACGAACGAGCAGTACTTC.